This T cell receptor beta chain was found in a study of early T cells in non-severe SARS-CoV-2 infection. CDR3 length: 13 amino acids. The V end lost 4 bases, the J end lost 2 bases, and 7 bases lay between the germline ends. Germline lookup yields CDR1 MGHRA and CDR2 YSYEKL. TCRdb fed the 5' RACE reads into MiXCR, producing one record per CDR3 protein. The repertoire has around 82,000 distinct CDR3 sequences, roughly 14% of them found once; the top ten carry roughly 0.6%. Sequenced: whole blood. The sequence derives from an adult who was a healthcare worker with PCR-confirmed SARS-CoV-2 infection or an uninfected control (not recorded which). The genes are TRBV4-1 and TRBJ2-3, with D uncertain. The chain's CDR3 is CASSRDPTDTQYF. Written as DNA, the CDR3 is TGCGCCAGCAGCCGAGACCCCACAGATACGCAGTATTTT.